These 9 T cell receptor beta chains were sequenced from one sample in a study of cytomegalovirus exposure and HLA in healthy donors. In the PCR, 60 Vbeta and 13 Jbeta primers were used. Some clones are missing from TCRdb's copy, which holds only in-frame ones; the method was immunoSEQ multiplex PCR. The sample comprises about 130,000 clones, about 80% of which are singletons, and 5% to 6.5% rests with the top ten. Material for sequencing was PBMCs. The source of these receptors is a man younger than 40 in good health and CMV-seronegative.

The chain combines TRBV7-2 with TRBJ2-1; weak D call: TRBD2 (6 bases). V lost 4 bases and J 2 bases, leaving 18 bases between the germline ends. CDR1 and CDR2 (germline): SGHTA, FQGNSA. The CDR3 extends over 17 amino acids. CDR3 residues: CASSSHWGTPPYNEQFF. CDR3 coding DNA: TGTGCCAGCAGCTCCCACTGGGGGACTCCGCCCTACAATGAGCAGTTCTTC.

This sequence joins TRBV18 and TRBJ1-5; TRBD1 agrees at 8 bases. The ends lost 3 bases at V and 3 bases at J; junction bases unmatched: 1. The CDR3 has 14 residues. Germline V gene data show CDR1 as KGHSH and CDR2 as LQKENI. In DNA form, the CDR3 reads TGTGCCAGCTCACCGGACAGGGTCAATCAGCCCCAGCATTTT. This translates into CASSPDRVNQPQHF.

There are a few counts of this clone. This chain uses TRBV6-1 with TRBJ2-3, with TRBD1 identical over 10 bases. The V segment lost 6 bases and the J segment 6 bases; nucleotides outside the gene matches: 9. The CDR3 has 15 amino acids. Germline V CDR1 and CDR2: MNHNS, SASEGT. The CDR3 DNA is TGTGCCAGCAGCCTCACGACAGGGGGCGCGGATACGCAGTATTTT. Translated: CASSLTTGGADTQYF.

The rearrangement uses TRBV4-3 and TRBJ1-2; 9 nucleotides line up with TRBD1. V shed 1 base and J 8 bases; nucleotides not matched to a gene: 11. The CDR3 totals 16 residues. Germline assignment: CDR1 LGHNA and CDR2 YSLEER. The CDR3 loop reads CASSQGFTGGVSGYTF. In DNA form, the CDR3 reads TGCGCCAGCAGCCAAGGTTTCACAGGGGGCGTGAGCGGCTACACCTTC.

The V and J genes are TRBV6-6 and TRBJ2-7; 10 nucleotides align to TRBD2. Per the germline V gene, CDR1 is MNHNY and CDR2 is SVGAGI (reference sequence). With V trimmed by 6 bases and J by 6 bases, 8 bases remained unmatched. The CDR3 totals 14 residues. CDR3 region: CASSRSGGPLEQYF. CDR3 in DNA: TGTGCCAGCAGCCGTAGCGGGGGGCCCCTCGAGCAGTACTTC.

The chain employs TRBV11-2 and TRBJ2-7; possibly TRBD2 for D (6 bases). The CDR3 runs 12 residues. V was trimmed by 5 bases and J by 4 bases, leaving 9 bases between them. The germline V gene has CDR1 SGHAT and CDR2 FQNNGV. CDR3: CASSPGLYEQYF. In DNA, the CDR3 is TGTGCCAGCAGCCCGGGACTTTACGAGCAGTACTTC. The full variable domain, in which reference TRBV11-2 and TRBJ2-7 provide the parts outside the CDR3, is EAGVAQSPRYKIIEKRQSVAFWCNPISGHATLYWYQQILGQGPKLLIQFQNNGVVDDSQLPKDRFSAERLKGVDSTLKIQPAKLEDSAVYLCASSPGLYEQYFGPGTRLTVT.

The gene calls are TRBV7-2 and TRBJ2-5; no clear D gene. Looked up from germline, CDR1 is SGHTA and CDR2 is FQGNSA. This CDR3 has 12 amino acids. The V end lost 5 bases, the J end lost 2 bases, and 6 bases lay between the germline ends. The CDR3 coding sequence is TGTGCCAGCAGCCCCATTCAAGAGACCCAGTACTTC. As protein: CASSPIQETQYF.

This clone has a handful of counts. V usage is TRBV5-4 and J usage is TRBJ1-1; D may be TRBD1 (5 bases). CDR1 is SGHNT and CDR2 is YYREEE in the germline V gene (reference sequence). The V end was cut by 1 base, the J end by 4 bases, with 11 bases between. This CDR3 has 14 residues. DNA of the CDR3: TGTGCCAGCAGCTTGCAGGGCGGGGGCACTGAAGCTTTCTTT. Translation gives CASSLQGGGTEAFF.

The chain couples TRBV11-2 to TRBJ2-7; perhaps TRBD1 as D (6 bases). The V end lost 4 bases, the J end lost 12 bases, and 25 bases lay between the germline ends. The germline V gene encodes CDR1 SGHAT and CDR2 FQNNGV. The CDR3 is 15 residues long. CDR3 nucleotide sequence: TGTGCCAGCAGCTGGGATAACGACAGGTCCTCTCCCCGGTACTTC. Residues: CASSWDNDRSSPRYF.